The 2 T cell receptor beta chains in this list originate from one sample, sequenced in a study of spatial heterogeneity in lung cancer. Study-level findings and limits: Tumoral mutation counts were tracked by counts of expanded intratumoral alpha and beta TCRs.

TCRdb reprocessed the 5' RACE reads via MiXCR and lists one record per CDR3 protein. The sample carries 9,000 to 13,000 distinct CDR3 sequences, roughly 12% recorded once. Time point in this sample: sample taken at primary tumor resection. For these receptors, no antigen is known. The input for sequencing was lung tumor tissue, taken at surgery. These receptors were taken from a male donor with early-stage non-small cell lung cancer.

This clonotype is labeled large. In a library made to pick up alpha chains, this beta chain is a stray read with a size that means little. V is TRBV6-6 and J is TRBJ1-6, with a possible D match to TRBD1 (6 bases). CDR1 is MNHNY and CDR2 is SVGAGI in the germline V gene (reference sequence). Trimming took 6 bases from V and 7 from J, leaving 16 bases between them. This CDR3 comprises 15 residues. CDR3 DNA: TGTGCCAGCAGCCCACCTATAACAGGGAATTCACCCCTCCACTTT. Encoded protein: CASSPPITGNSPLHF.

This clonotype is categorized as medium-sized (0.01 to 0.1%). This beta chain is a stray sequence in a library constructed for alpha chains; its clone size is not meaningful. The V call is TRBV19, the J call TRBJ1-5, with D possibly being TRBD1 (5 bases). CDR3 length: 17 amino acids. Germline CDR1 and CDR2: LNHDA and SQIVND (reference sequence). Trimming cost V 6 bases and J 1 base, with 19 bases left between them. The CDR3 loop is CASRPVLGTASNQPQHF. In DNA, the CDR3 is TGTGCCAGTAGACCCGTGTTAGGGACTGCGAGCAATCAGCCCCAGCATTTT. Variable domain in full (rest from reference TRBV19 and TRBJ1-5): DGGITQSPKYLFRKEGQNVTLSCEQNLNHDAMYWYRQDPGQGLRLIYYSQIVNDFQKGDIAEGYSVSREKKESFPLTVTSAQKNPTAFYLCASRPVLGTASNQPQHFGDGTRLSIL.